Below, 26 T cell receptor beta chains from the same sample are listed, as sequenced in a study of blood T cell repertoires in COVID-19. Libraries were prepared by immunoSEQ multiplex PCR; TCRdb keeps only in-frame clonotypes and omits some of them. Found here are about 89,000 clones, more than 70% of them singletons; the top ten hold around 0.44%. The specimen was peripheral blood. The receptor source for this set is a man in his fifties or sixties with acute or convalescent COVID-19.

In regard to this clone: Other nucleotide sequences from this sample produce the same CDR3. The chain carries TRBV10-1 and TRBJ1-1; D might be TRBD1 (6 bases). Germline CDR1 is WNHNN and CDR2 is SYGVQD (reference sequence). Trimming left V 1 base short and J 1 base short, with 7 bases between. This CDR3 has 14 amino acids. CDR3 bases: TGCGCCAGCAGTGAGTACAGGGAGAACACTGAAGCTTTCTTT. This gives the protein CASSEYRENTEAFF.

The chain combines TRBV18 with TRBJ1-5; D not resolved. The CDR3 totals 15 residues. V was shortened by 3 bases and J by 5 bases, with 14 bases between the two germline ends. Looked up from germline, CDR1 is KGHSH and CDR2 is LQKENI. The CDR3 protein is CASSPAGGPDQPQHF. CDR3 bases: TGTGCCAGCTCACCCGCAGGAGGGCCGGATCAGCCCCAGCATTTT. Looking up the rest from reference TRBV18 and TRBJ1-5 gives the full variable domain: NAGVMQNPRHLVRRRGQEARLRCSPMKGHSHVYWYRQLPEEGLKFMVYLQKENIIDESGMPKERFSAEFPKEGPSILRIQQVVRGDSAAYFCASSPAGGPDQPQHFGDGTRLSIL.

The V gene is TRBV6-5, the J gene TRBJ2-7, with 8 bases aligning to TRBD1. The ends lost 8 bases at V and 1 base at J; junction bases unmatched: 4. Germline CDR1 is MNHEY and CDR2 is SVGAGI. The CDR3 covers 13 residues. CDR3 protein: CASGTGTSYEQYF. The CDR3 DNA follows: TGTGCCAGCGGGACAGGAACGTCCTACGAGCAGTACTTC.

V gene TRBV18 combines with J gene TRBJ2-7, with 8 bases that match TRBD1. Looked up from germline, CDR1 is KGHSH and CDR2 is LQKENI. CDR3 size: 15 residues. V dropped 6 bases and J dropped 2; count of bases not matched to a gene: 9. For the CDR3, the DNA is TGTGCCAGCTCGCCTGACAGGGGCATCCCCTACGAGCAGTACTTC. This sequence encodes CASSPDRGIPYEQYF.

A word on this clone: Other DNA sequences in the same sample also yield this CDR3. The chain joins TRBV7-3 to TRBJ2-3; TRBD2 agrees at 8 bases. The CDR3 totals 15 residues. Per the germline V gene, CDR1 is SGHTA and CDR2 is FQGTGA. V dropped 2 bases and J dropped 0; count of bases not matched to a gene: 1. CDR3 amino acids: CASSLAGGSTDTQYF. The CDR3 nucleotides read TGTGCCAGCAGCTTAGCGGGGGGAAGCACAGATACGCAGTATTTT.

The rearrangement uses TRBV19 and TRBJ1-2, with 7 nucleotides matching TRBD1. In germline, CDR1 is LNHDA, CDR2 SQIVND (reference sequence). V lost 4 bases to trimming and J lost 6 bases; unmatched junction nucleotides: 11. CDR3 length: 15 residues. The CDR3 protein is CASSRRLQGRNGYTF. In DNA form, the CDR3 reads TGTGCCAGTAGTAGGAGACTACAGGGGAGAAATGGCTACACCTTC.

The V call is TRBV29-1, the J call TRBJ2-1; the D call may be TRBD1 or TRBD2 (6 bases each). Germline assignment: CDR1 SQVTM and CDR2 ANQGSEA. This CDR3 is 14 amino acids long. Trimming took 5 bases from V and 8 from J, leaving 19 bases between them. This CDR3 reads CSVQGGPPTDEQFF. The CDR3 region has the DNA TGCAGCGTTCAAGGGGGGCCACCTACAGATGAGCAGTTCTTC.

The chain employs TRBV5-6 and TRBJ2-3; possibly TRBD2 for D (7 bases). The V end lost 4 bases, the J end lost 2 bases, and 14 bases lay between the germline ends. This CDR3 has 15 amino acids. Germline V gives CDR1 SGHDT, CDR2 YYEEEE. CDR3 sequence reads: CASSPAGGATDTQYF. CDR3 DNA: TGTGCCAGCAGCCCCGCTGGGGGGGCCACAGATACGCAGTATTTT.

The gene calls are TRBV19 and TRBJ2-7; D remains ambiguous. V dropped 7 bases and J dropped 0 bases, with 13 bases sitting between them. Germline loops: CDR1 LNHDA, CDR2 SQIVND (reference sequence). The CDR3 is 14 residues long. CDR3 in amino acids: CASKLTAASYEQYF. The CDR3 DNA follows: TGTGCCAGTAAGCTCACAGCTGCCTCCTACGAGCAGTACTTC. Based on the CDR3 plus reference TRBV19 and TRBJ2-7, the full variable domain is DGGITQSPKYLFRKEGQNVTLSCEQNLNHDAMYWYRQDPGQGLRLIYYSQIVNDFQKGDIAEGYSVSREKKESFPLTVTSAQKNPTAFYLCASKLTAASYEQYFGPGTRLTVT.

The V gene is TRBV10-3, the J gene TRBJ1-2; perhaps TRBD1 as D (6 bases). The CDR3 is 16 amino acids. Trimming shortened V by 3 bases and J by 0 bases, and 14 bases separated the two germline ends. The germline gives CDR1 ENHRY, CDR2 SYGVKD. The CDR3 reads CAISDITGQANYGYTF. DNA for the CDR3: TGTGCCATCAGTGATATCACGGGACAAGCTAACTATGGCTACACCTTC.

Here the CDR3 reads CASSGQEVGNQPQHF. The DNA for the CDR3 is TGTGCCAGCAGTGGACAGGAGGTTGGCAATCAGCCCCAGCATTTT. The genes are TRBV2 and TRBJ1-5, with TRBD1 as a possible D gene (6 bases). Trimming left V 4 bases short and J 2 bases short, with 12 bases between. Germline V lookup: CDR1 SNHLY, CDR2 FYNNEI. The CDR3 is 15 residues long.

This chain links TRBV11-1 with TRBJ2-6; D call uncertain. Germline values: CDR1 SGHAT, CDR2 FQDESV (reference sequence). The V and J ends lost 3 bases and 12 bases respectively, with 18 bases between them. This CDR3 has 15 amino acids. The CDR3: CASSFTQKPMPVLTF. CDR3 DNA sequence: TGTGCCAGCAGCTTTACCCAAAAGCCCATGCCCGTCCTGACTTTC. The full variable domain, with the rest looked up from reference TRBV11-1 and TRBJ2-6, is EAEVAQSPRYKITEKSQAVAFWCDPISGHATLYWYRQILGQGPELLVQFQDESVVDDSQLPKDRFSAERLKGVDSTLKIQPAELGDSAMYLCASSFTQKPMPVLTFGAGSRLTVL.

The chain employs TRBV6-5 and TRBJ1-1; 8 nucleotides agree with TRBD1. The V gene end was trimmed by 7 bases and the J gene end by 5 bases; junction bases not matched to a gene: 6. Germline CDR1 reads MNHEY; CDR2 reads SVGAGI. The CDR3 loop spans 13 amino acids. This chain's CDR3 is CASNQGAKTEAFF. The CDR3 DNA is TGTGCCAGCAACCAGGGGGCTAAAACTGAAGCTTTCTTT.

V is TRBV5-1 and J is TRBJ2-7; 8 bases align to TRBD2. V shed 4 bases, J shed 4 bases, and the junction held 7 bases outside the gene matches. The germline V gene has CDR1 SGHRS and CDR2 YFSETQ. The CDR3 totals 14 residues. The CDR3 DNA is TGCGCCAGCAGCCCGGGGGGGGCATTATACGAGCAGTACTTC. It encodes CASSPGGALYEQYF.

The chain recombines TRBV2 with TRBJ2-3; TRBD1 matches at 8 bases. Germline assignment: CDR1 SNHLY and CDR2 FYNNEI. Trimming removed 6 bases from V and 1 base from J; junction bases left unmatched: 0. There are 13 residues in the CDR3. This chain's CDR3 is CASRTGGTDTQYF. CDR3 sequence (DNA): TGTGCCAGCAGGACAGGGGGCACAGATACGCAGTATTTT.

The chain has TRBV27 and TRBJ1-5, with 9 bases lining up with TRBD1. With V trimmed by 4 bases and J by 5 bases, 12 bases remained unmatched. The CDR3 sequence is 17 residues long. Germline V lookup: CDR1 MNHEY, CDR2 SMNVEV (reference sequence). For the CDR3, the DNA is TGTGCCAGCAGTTCAGACCTCCCACAGGGGGCCCATCAGCCCCAGCATTTT. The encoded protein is CASSSDLPQGAHQPQHF.

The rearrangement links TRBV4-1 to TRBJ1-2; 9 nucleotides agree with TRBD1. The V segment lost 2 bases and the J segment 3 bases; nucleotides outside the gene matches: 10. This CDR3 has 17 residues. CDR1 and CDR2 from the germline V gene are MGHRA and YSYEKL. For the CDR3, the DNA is TGCGCCAGCAGCCAACCTACTTTGACAGGGGGGGACTATGGCTACACCTTC. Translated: CASSQPTLTGGDYGYTF.

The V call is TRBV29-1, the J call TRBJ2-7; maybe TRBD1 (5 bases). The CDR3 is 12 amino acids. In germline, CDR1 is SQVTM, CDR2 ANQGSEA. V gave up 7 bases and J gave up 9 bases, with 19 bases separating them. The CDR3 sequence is CSAIQGSLGQYF. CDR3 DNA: TGCAGCGCCATTCAGGGTTCCCTCGGGCAGTACTTC.

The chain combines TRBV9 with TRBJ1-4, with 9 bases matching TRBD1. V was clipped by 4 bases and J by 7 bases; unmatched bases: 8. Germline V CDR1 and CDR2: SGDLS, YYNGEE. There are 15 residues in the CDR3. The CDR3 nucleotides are TGTGCCAGCAGCTCCCGGACAGGGGCGGGTGAAAAACTGTTTTTT. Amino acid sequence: CASSSRTGAGEKLFF.

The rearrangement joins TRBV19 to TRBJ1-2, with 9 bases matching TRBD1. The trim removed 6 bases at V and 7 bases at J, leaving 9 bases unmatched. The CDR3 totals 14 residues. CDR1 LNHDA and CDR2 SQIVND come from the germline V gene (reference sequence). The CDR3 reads CASSQGQGNGGYTF. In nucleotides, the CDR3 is TGTGCCAGTAGCCAAGGACAGGGGAACGGTGGCTACACCTTC. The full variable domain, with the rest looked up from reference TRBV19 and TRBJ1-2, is DGGITQSPKYLFRKEGQNVTLSCEQNLNHDAMYWYRQDPGQGLRLIYYSQIVNDFQKGDIAEGYSVSREKKESFPLTVTSAQKNPTAFYLCASSQGQGNGGYTFGSGTRLTVV.

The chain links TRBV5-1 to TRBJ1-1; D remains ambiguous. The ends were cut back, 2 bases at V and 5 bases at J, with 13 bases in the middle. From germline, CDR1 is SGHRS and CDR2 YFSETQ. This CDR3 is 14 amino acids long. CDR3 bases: TGCGCCAGCAGCTTACAAACCTCGGGAACTGAAGCTTTCTTT. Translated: CASSLQTSGTEAFF.

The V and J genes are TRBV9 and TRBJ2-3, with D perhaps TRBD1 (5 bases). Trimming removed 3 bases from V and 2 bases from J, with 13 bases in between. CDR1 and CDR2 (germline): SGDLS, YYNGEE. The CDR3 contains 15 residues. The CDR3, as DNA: TGTGCCAGCAGCGGCGGCGACAGCTTCACAGATACGCAGTATTTT. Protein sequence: CASSGGDSFTDTQYF.

Here the CDR3 DNA reads TGTGCCAGCAGCGTAGCGGGGATGAGAGGAAACACCATATATTTT. It specifies CASSVAGMRGNTIYF. This chain joins TRBV9 and TRBJ1-3; D is unresolved. The ends were cut back, 0 bases at V and 4 bases at J, with 11 bases in the middle. The CDR3 runs 15 residues. From germline, CDR1 is SGDLS and CDR2 YYNGEE. Based on the CDR3 plus reference TRBV9 and TRBJ1-3, the full variable domain is DSGVTQTPKHLITATGQRVTLRCSPRSGDLSVYWYQQSLDQGLQFLIQYYNGEERAKGNILERFSAQQFPDLHSELNLSSLELGDSALYFCASSVAGMRGNTIYFGEGSWLTVV.

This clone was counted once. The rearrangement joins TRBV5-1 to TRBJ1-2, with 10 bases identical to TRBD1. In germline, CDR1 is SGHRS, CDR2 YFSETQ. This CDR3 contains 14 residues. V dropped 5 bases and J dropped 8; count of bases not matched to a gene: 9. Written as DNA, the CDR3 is TGCGCCAGCAGGGGACAGGGGCCTGAGGGGGGCTACACCTTC. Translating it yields CASRGQGPEGGYTF.

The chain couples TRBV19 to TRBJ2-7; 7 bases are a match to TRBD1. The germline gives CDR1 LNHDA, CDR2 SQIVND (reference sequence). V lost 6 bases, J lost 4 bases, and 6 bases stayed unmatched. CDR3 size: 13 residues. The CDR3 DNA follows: TGTGCCAGTAGCCCCGACAGGGAATACGAGCAGTACTTC. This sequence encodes CASSPDREYEQYF.

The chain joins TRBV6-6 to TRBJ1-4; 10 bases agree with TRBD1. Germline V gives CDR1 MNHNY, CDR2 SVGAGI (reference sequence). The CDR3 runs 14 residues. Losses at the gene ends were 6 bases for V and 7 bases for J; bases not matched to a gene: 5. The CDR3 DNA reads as TGTGCCAGCAGGCCCGGGACAGGGGTTGAAAAACTGTTTTTT. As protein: CASRPGTGVEKLFF.